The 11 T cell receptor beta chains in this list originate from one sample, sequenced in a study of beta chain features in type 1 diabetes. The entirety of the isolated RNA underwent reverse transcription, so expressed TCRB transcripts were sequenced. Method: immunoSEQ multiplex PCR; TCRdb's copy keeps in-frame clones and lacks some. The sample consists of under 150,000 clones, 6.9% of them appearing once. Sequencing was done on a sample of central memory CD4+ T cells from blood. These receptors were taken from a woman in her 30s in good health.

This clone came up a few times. CDR3 protein: CASSVSQGPQYEQFF. CDR3 DNA sequence: TGTGCCAGCAGCGTTTCACAGGGACCCCAATATGAGCAGTTCTTC. The chain combines TRBV9 with TRBJ2-1, with D possibly TRBD1 on 6 matching bases. This CDR3 spans 15 amino acids. Trimming removed 2 bases at V and 8 bases at J, with 17 bases between. The germline V gene encodes CDR1 SGDLS and CDR2 YYNGEE. The entire variable domain, with the rest obtained from reference TRBV9 and TRBJ2-1, is as follows: DSGVTQTPKHLITATGQRVTLRCSPRSGDLSVYWYQQSLDQGLQFLIQYYNGEERAKGNILERFSAQQFPDLHSELNLSSLELGDSALYFCASSVSQGPQYEQFFGPGTRLTVL.

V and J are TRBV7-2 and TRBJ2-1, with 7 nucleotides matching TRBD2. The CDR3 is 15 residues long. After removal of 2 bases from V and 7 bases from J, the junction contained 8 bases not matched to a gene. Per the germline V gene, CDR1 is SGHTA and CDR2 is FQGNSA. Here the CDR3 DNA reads TGTGCCAGCAGCTTAACGGGAGGTAGGCTGAATGAGCAGTTCTTC. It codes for CASSLTGGRLNEQFF.

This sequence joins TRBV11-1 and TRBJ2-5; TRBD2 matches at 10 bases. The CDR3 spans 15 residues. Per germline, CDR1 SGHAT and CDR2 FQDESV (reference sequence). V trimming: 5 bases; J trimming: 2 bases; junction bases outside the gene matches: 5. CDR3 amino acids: CASSLTSGQQETQYF. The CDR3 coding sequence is TGTGCCAGCAGCCTGACTAGCGGGCAACAAGAGACCCAGTACTTC.

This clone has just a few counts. The DNA of the CDR3 is TGTGCCAGCAGCTTAAAAGCGGGAGGAACCTACGAGCAGTACTTC. It is translated as CASSLKAGGTYEQYF. The chain links TRBV7-2 to TRBJ2-7; TRBD2 agrees at 9 bases. Losses at the gene ends were 2 bases for V and 2 bases for J; bases not matched to a gene: 4. Germline CDR1 SGHTA, CDR2 FQGNSA. The CDR3 consists of 15 residues.

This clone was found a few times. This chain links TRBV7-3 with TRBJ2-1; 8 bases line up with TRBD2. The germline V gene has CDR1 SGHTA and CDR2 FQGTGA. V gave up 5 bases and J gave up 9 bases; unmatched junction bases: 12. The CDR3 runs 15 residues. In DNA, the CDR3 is TGTGCCAGCAGCCTCGCCGGGACTAGGGGGAGTGAGCAGTTCTTC. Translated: CASSLAGTRGSEQFF.

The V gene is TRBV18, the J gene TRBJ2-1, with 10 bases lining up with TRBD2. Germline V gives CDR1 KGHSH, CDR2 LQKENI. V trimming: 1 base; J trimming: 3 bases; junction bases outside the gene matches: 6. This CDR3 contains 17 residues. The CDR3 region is CASSPRSGRLSYNEQFF. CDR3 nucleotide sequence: TGTGCCAGCTCACCACGTAGCGGGAGGTTGAGCTACAATGAGCAGTTCTTC. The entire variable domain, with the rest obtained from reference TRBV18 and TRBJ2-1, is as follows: NAGVMQNPRHLVRRRGQEARLRCSPMKGHSHVYWYRQLPEEGLKFMVYLQKENIIDESGMPKERFSAEFPKEGPSILRIQQVVRGDSAAYFCASSPRSGRLSYNEQFFGPGTRLTVL.

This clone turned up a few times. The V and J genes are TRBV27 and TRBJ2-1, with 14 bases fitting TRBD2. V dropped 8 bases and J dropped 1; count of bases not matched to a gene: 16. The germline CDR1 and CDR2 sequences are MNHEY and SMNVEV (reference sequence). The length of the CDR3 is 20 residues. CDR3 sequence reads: CASSTQTSGRAAGSYNEQFF. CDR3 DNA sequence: TGTGCCAGCTCTACACAGACTAGCGGGAGGGCCGCCGGGTCCTACAATGAGCAGTTCTTC.

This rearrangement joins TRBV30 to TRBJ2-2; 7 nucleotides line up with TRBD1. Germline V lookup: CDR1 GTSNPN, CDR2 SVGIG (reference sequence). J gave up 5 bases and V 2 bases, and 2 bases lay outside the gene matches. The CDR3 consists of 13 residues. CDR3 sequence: CAWSQQGTGELFF. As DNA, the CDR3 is TGTGCCTGGAGTCAACAGGGGACCGGGGAGCTGTTTTTT.

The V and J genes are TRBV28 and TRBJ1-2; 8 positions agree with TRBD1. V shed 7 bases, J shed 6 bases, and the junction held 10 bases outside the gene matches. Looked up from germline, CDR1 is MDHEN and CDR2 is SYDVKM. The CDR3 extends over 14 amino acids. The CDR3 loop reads CASTPTDRDDGYTF. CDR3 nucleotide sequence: TGTGCCAGCACCCCTACGGACAGGGACGATGGCTACACCTTC.

The CDR3 here is CASSKGQGATEAFF. The CDR3 nucleotides read TGTGCCAGCAGTAAAGGACAGGGGGCCACTGAAGCTTTCTTT. The rearrangement joins TRBV2 to TRBJ1-1; 11 bases are shared with TRBD1. This CDR3 region has 14 residues. CDR1 is SNHLY and CDR2 is FYNNEI in the germline V gene. The junction had 3 bases not matched to a gene; V was cut back by 5 bases and J by 4 bases.

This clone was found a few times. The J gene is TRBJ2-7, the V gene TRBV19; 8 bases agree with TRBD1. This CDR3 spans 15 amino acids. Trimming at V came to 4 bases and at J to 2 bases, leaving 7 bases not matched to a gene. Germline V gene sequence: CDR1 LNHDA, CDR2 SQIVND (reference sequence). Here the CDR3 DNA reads TGTGCCAGTAGTACGCCGGGACAGGTAACCTACGAGCAGTACTTC. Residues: CASSTPGQVTYEQYF.